The present TCR beta chain was sequenced within a study of cytomegalovirus exposure and HLA in healthy donors. Trimming stripped 4 bases from V and 5 bases from J, with 28 bases between. The CDR3 extends over 19 amino acids. PCR used 60 Vbeta primers and 13 Jbeta primers. Only in-frame clones appear in the TCRdb table, and some are missing; sequencing was by immunoSEQ multiplex PCR. The sample includes about 150,000 clones, about 60% of them seen just once. Material: PBMCs. The chain uses TRBV5-3 and TRBJ2-1; either TRBD1 or TRBD2 may fit D (10 bases each). TRBV5-3 is marked as an open reading frame, function uncertain. This clonotype originated in a woman aged 55 to 70 in good health and CMV-seropositive. The CDR3 bases are TGTGCCAGAAGCCCCCGGGACAGGGGAAGCGGGAGGGGGGACAATGAGCAGTTCTTC. Translating it yields CARSPRDRGSGRGDNEQFF.